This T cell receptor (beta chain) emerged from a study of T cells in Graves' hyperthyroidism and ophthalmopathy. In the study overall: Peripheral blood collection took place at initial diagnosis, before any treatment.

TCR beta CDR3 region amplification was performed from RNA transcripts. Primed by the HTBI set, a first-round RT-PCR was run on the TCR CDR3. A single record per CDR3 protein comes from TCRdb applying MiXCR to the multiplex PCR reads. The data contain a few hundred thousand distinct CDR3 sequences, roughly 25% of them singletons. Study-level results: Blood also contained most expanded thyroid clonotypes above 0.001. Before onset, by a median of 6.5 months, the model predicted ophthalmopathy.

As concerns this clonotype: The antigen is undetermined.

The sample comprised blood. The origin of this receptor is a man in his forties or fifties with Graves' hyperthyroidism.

Written as DNA, the CDR3 is TGTGCCAGCAGCTCTAGAGGGGGGCCCTACGAGCAGTACTTC. This translates into CASSSRGGPYEQYF. This chain connects TRBV11-3 to TRBJ2-7, with D perhaps matching TRBD1 or TRBD2 (6 bases each). The CDR3 runs to 14 residues. Germline V gene lookup returns CDR1 SGHNT and CDR2 YENEEA. V lost 4 bases, J lost 2 bases, and 12 bases lay in between.